This T cell receptor (beta chain) was retrieved from a study of early T cells in non-severe SARS-CoV-2 infection. Researchers tagged individual cDNA molecules with unique molecular identifiers. TCRdb processed the 5' RACE reads anew with MiXCR; each CDR3 protein has one entry. The table lists 40,000 to 45,000 distinct CDR3 sequences, roughly 6.6% of them singletons, with around 21% in the top ten. The CDR3 is made up of 13 amino acids. The ends were cut back, 4 bases at V and 0 bases at J, with 4 bases in the middle. The V gene's germline CDR1 is SEHNR and CDR2 FQNEAQ (reference sequence). In its sample, this clonotype was seen many times.

Sequences were derived from whole blood, sampled at baseline. V and J are TRBV7-9 and TRBJ1-3; D gene unclear. This TCR came from an adult who was a healthcare worker with PCR-confirmed SARS-CoV-2 infection or an uninfected control (not recorded which). CDR3 region: CASSSSSGNTIYF. Written as DNA, the CDR3 is TGTGCCAGCAGCTCGAGCTCTGGAAACACCATATATTTT. The complete variable domain, with remaining parts taken from reference TRBV7-9 and TRBJ1-3, reads DTGVSQNPRHKITKRGQNVTFRCDPISEHNRLYWYRQTLGQGPEFLTYFQNEAQLEKSRLLSDRFSAERPKGSFSTLEIQRTEQGDSAMYLCASSSSSGNTIYFGEGSWLTVV.